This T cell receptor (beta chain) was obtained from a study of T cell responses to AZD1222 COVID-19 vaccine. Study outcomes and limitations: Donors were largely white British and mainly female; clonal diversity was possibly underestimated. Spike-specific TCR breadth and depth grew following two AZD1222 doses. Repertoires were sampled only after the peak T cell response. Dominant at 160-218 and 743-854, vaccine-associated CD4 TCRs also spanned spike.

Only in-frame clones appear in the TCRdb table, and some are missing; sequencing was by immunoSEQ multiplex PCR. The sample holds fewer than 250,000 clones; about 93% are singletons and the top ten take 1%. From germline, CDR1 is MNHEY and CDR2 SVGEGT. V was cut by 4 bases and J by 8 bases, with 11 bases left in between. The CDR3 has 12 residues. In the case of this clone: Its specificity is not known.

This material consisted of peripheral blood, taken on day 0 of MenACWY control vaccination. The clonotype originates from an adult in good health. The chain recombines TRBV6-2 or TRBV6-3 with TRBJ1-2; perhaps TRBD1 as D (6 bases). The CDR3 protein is CASSSQGFGYTF. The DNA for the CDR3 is TGTGCCAGCAGTTCACAGGGTTTCGGCTACACCTTC.